The 14 T cell receptor beta chains in this list originate from one sample, sequenced in a study of a mutant IDH1 vaccine in newly diagnosed glioma. Time point specified: week 11, during vaccination. What each vaccine dose contained was 300 ug of mutant IDH1 20-mer peptide, accompanied by topical imiquimod. Which antigens these TCRs recognize remains unknown. Libraries were prepared by immunoSEQ multiplex PCR; TCRdb keeps only in-frame clonotypes and omits some of them. The sample lists over 55,000 clones, 70% to 85% occurring once. The starting material was PBMCs, obtained from a glioma patient whose treatment included an IDH1 peptide vaccine. The origin of the receptors is a man aged 25-40 years with glioma.

This chain uses TRBV6-1 with TRBJ2-1, with D uncertain. CDR3 length: 14 residues. Per the germline V gene, CDR1 is MNHNS and CDR2 is SASEGT. The ends were cut back, 2 bases at V and 3 bases at J, with 8 bases in the middle. The CDR3 here is CASSEHWSYNEQFF. The CDR3 DNA reads TGTGCCAGCAGTGAACATTGGAGCTACAATGAGCAGTTCTTC.

With regard to this clone: At one boundary the junction diverges from the germline segment, which might be a read error. The chain is built from TRBV6-5 and TRBJ1-5, with D unresolved. Germline CDR1 MNHEY, CDR2 SVGAGI. CDR3 size: 12 residues. The CDR3 DNA sequence: TGTGCCATCAGTGGGGAGGGACAGCCCCAGCATTTT. It encodes CAISGEGQPQHF.

This clone was picked up a small number of times. The CDR3 protein is CASSSKSMNTEAFF. The CDR3 region has the DNA TGTGCCAGCAGCTCGAAGTCCATGAACACTGAAGCTTTCTTT. The chain is built from TRBV5-4 and TRBJ1-1, with unresolved D. The CDR3 runs 14 residues. The germline V gene has CDR1 SGHNT and CDR2 YYREEE (reference sequence). V shed 3 bases and J shed 0 bases, with 9 bases lying between them.

The V call is TRBV6-1, the J call TRBJ1-1, with a possible D match to TRBD1 (5 bases). CDR1 is MNHNS and CDR2 is SASEGT in the germline V gene. V lost 1 base to trimming and J lost 1 base, with 16 bases between them. The CDR3 extends over 17 amino acids. CDR3: CASSEGPTARANTEAFF. DNA of the CDR3: TGTGCCAGCAGTGAAGGGCCAACGGCCAGGGCGAACACTGAAGCTTTCTTT.

The chain combines TRBV15 with TRBJ1-6; weak D call: TRBD1 (6 bases). V was trimmed by 2 bases and J by 10 bases, leaving 12 bases between them. Germline CDR1 reads LNHNV; CDR2 reads YYDKDF (reference sequence). The CDR3 is 14 amino acids. CDR3 nucleotide sequence: TGTGCCACCAGCAGACCGGACAGACACTCACCCCTCCACTTT. The encoded protein is CATSRPDRHSPLHF.

The chain couples TRBV30 to TRBJ1-4; 11 bases fit TRBD1. This CDR3 spans 17 amino acids. With V trimmed by 2 bases and J by 8 bases, 13 bases remained unmatched. Germline V gene data show CDR1 as GTSNPN and CDR2 as SVGIG (reference sequence). This chain's CDR3 is CAWSRAGQGVRREKLFF. The DNA for the CDR3 is TGTGCCTGGAGTCGAGCGGGACAGGGGGTCCGTAGGGAAAAACTGTTTTTT. The full variable domain, its missing parts supplied by reference TRBV30 and TRBJ1-4, is SQTIHQWPATLVQPVGSPLSLECTVEGTSNPNLYWYRQAAGRGLQLLFYSVGIGQISSEVPQNLSASRPQDRQFILSSKKLLLSDSGFYLCAWSRAGQGVRREKLFFGSGTQLSVL.

J is TRBJ2-7 and V is TRBV5-5; 10 bases align to TRBD2. The CDR3 length is 15 residues. The germline CDR1 and CDR2 sequences are SGHKS and YYEKEE (reference sequence). J was trimmed by 3 bases and V by 1 base; bases with no gene match: 4. As DNA, the CDR3 is TGTGCCAGCAGCTTGACTAGCGGGAACCTCTACGAGCAGTACTTC. Residues: CASSLTSGNLYEQYF.

The V and J genes are TRBV5-1 and TRBJ2-5; 7 positions agree with TRBD1. From germline, CDR1 is SGHRS and CDR2 YFSETQ. This CDR3 contains 16 residues. V was clipped by 4 bases and J by 2 bases; unmatched bases: 11. The CDR3 DNA is TGCGCCAGCAGCGGTGGGACAGAAAAGGGTCAAGAGACCCAGTACTTC. It encodes CASSGGTEKGQETQYF.

The rearrangement joins TRBV2 to TRBJ1-1; D unclear. The V end lost 6 bases, the J end lost 6 bases, and 11 bases lay between the germline ends. CDR3 length: 12 amino acids. Germline lookup yields CDR1 SNHLY and CDR2 FYNNEI. The CDR3 DNA reads TGTGCCAGCAGGACGGATCGTTCTGAAGCTTTCTTT. This encodes CASRTDRSEAFF. The full variable domain, with the rest looked up from reference TRBV2 and TRBJ1-1, is EPEVTQTPSHQVTQMGQEVILRCVPISNHLYFYWYRQILGQKVEFLVSFYNNEISEKSEIFDDQFSVERPDGSNFTLKIRSTKLEDSAMYFCASRTDRSEAFFGQGTRLTVV.

About this clone: Other DNA sequences within the sample encode an identical CDR3. This chain uses TRBV27 with TRBJ1-1, with D unresolved. CDR1 MNHEY and CDR2 SMNVEV come from the germline V gene (reference sequence). The CDR3 sequence is 13 residues long. V lost 6 bases and J 6 bases, leaving 14 bases between the germline ends. As DNA, the CDR3 is TGTGCCAGCAGCTTCGGGGTGGCGGCTGAAGCTTTCTTT. It translates to CASSFGVAAEAFF.

The rearrangement uses TRBV2 and TRBJ2-7; TRBD1 matches 7 bases. The CDR3 is 14 amino acids. Unmatched junction bases numbered 5, after V lost 6 bases and J lost 0 bases. Per germline, CDR1 SNHLY and CDR2 FYNNEI. The DNA for the CDR3 is TGTGCCAGCAGAGTTGACAGGGACTCCTACGAGCAGTACTTC. This gives the protein CASRVDRDSYEQYF.

The genes are TRBV5-5 and TRBJ2-5; 9 nucleotides match TRBD1. CDR1 and CDR2 from the germline V gene are SGHKS and YYEKEE (reference sequence). CDR3 size: 14 residues. Trimming cost V 2 bases and J 4 bases; bases outside gene matches: 3. The CDR3, as DNA: TGTGCCAGCAGCTTAACAGGGGGCGCAGAGACCCAGTACTTC. Translated: CASSLTGGAETQYF.

This sequence joins TRBV6-1 and TRBJ2-2; no clear D gene. The CDR3 loop spans 15 amino acids. Germline values: CDR1 MNHNS, CDR2 SASEGT. With 4 bases removed from V and 0 bases from J, the gap between germline ends came to 9 bases. As DNA, the CDR3 is TGTGCCAGCAGTGCTTTCGCGGCGAACACCGGGGAGCTGTTTTTT. Protein: CASSAFAANTGELFF.

The V and J genes are TRBV29-1 and TRBJ1-2, with D possibly matching TRBD1 (5 bases). CDR1 and CDR2 from the germline V gene are SQVTM and ANQGSEA. Trimming shortened V by 7 bases and J by 8 bases, and 17 bases separated the two germline ends. The CDR3 has 12 amino acids. The CDR3 DNA is TGCAGCGCCGAGGGGTCATCGGGGGGCTACACCTTC. Its protein is CSAEGSSGGYTF. Supplemented by reference TRBV29-1 and TRBJ1-2, the full variable domain reads SAVISQKPSRDICQRGTSLTIQCQVDSQVTMMFWYRQQPGQSLTLIATANQGSEATYESGFVIDKFPISRPNLTFSTLTVSNMSPEDSSIYLCSAEGSSGGYTFGSGTRLTVV.